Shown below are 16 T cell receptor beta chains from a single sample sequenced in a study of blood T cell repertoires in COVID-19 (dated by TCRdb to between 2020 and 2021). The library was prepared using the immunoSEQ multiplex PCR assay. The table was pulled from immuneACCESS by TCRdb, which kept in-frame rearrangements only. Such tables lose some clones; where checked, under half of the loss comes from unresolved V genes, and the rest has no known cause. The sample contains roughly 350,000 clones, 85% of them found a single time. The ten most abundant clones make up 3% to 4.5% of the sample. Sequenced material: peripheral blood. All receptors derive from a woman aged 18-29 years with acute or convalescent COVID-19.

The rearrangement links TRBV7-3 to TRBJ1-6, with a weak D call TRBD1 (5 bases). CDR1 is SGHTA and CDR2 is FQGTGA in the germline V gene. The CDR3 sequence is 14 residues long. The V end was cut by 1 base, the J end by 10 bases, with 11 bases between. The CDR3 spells CASSLNPGVSPLHF. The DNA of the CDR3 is TGTGCCAGCAGCTTAAACCCGGGGGTATCACCCCTCCACTTT.

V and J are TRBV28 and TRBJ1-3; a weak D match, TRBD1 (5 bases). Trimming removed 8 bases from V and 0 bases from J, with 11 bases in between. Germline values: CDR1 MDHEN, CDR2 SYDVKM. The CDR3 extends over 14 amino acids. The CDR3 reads CASHLGASGNTIYF. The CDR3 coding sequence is TGTGCCAGCCACCTAGGGGCCTCTGGAAACACCATATATTTT. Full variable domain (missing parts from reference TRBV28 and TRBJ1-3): DVKVTQSSRYLVKRTGEKVFLECVQDMDHENMFWYRQDPGLGLRLIYFSYDVKMKEKGDIPEGYSVSREKKERFSLILESASTNQTSMYLCASHLGASGNTIYFGEGSWLTVV.

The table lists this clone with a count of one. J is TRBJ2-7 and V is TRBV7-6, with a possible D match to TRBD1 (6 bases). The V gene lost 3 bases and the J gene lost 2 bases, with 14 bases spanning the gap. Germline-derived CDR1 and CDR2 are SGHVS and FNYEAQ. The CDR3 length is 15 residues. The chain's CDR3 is CASSFTGSPPYEQYF. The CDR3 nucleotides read TGTGCCAGCAGCTTCACAGGGTCCCCCCCCTACGAGCAGTACTTC.

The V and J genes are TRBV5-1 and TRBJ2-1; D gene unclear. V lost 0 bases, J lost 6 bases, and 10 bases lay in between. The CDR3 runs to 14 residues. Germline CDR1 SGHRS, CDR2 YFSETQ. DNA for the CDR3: TGCGCCAGCAGCTTGGCCCTAGAATTCAATGAGCAGTTCTTC. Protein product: CASSLALEFNEQFF.

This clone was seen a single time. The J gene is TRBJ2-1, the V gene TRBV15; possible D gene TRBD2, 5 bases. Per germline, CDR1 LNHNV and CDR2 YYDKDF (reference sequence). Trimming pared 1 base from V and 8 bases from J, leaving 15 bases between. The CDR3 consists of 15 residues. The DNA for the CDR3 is TGTGCCACCAGCAGAGTTATGGGAGAGGTGCATGAGCAGTTCTTC. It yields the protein CATSRVMGEVHEQFF.

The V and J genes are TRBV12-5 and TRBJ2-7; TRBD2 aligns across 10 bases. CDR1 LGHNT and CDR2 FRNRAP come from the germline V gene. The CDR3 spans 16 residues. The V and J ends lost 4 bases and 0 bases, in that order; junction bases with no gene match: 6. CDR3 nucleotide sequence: TGTGCTAGTGGTTCCATCGGACTAGCGGACTCCTACGAGCAGTACTTC. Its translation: CASGSIGLADSYEQYF.

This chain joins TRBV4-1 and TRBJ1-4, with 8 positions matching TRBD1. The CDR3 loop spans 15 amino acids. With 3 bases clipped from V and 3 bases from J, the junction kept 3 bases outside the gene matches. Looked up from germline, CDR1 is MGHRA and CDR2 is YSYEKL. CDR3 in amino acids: CASSQTGVANEKLFF. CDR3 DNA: TGCGCCAGCAGCCAGACAGGGGTGGCTAATGAAAAACTGTTTTTT.

The CDR3 spells CASSWDSHNEQFF. CDR3 in DNA: TGTGCCAGCAGTTGGGACAGCCACAATGAGCAGTTCTTC. The chain links TRBV5-4 to TRBJ2-1; 7 bases are shared with TRBD1. Per the germline V gene, CDR1 is SGHNT and CDR2 is YYREEE (reference sequence). The CDR3 is 13 residues long. The V and J ends lost 5 bases and 5 bases, in that order; junction bases with no gene match: 4.

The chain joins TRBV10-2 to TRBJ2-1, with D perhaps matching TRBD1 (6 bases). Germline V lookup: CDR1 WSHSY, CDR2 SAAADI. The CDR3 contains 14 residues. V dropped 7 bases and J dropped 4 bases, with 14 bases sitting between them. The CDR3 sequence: CASTQGQTYNEQFF. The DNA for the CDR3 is TGCGCCAGCACCCAAGGACAGACATACAATGAGCAGTTCTTC.

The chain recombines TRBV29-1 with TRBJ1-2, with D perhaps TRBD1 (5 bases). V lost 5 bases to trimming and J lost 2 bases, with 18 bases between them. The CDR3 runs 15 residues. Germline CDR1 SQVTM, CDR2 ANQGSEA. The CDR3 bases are TGCAGCGTTCTAGATCCCCGCACAGGAAACTATGGCTACACCTTC. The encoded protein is CSVLDPRTGNYGYTF. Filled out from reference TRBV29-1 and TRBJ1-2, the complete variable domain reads SAVISQKPSRDICQRGTSLTIQCQVDSQVTMMFWYRQQPGQSLTLIATANQGSEATYESGFVIDKFPISRPNLTFSTLTVSNMSPEDSSIYLCSVLDPRTGNYGYTFGSGTRLTVV.

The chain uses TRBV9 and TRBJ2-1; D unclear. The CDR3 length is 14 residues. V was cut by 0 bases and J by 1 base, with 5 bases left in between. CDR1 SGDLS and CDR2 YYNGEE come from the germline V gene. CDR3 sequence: CASSVAQSYNEQFF. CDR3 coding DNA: TGTGCCAGCAGCGTAGCTCAGTCCTACAATGAGCAGTTCTTC.

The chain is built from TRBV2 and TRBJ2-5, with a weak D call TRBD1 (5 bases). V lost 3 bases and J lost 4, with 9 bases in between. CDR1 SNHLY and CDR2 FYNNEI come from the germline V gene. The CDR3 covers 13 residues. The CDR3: CASSDRVRETQYF. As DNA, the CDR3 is TGTGCCAGCAGTGACAGGGTTCGAGAGACCCAGTACTTC. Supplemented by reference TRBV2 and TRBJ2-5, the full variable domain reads EPEVTQTPSHQVTQMGQEVILRCVPISNHLYFYWYRQILGQKVEFLVSFYNNEISEKSEIFDDQFSVERPDGSNFTLKIRSTKLEDSAMYFCASSDRVRETQYFGPGTRLLVL.

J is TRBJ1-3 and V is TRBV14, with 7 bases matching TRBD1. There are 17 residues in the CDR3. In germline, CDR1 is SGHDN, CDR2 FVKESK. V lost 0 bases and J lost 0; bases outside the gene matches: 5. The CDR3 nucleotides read TGTGCCAGCAGCCAAGATTCAGGGGGATTCTCTGGAAACACCATATATTTT. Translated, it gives CASSQDSGGFSGNTIYF.

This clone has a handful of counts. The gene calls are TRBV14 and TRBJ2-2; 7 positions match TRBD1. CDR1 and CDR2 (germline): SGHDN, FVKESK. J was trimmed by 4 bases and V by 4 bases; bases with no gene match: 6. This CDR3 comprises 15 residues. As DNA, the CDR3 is TGTGCCAGCAGCCTTCGACAGGGAAGCACCGGGGAGCTGTTTTTT. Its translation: CASSLRQGSTGELFF. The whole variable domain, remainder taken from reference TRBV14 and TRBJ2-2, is EAGVTQFPSHSVIEKGQTVTLRCDPISGHDNLYWYRRVMGKEIKFLLHFVKESKQDESGMPNNRFLAERTGGTYSTLKVQPAELEDSGVYFCASSLRQGSTGELFFGEGSRLTVL.

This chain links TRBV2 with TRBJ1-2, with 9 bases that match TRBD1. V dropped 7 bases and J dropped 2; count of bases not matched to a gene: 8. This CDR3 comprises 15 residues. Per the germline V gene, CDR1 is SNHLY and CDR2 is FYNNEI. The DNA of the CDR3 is TGTGCCAGCATCACCACAGGGGGCACCAACTATGGCTACACCTTC. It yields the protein CASITTGGTNYGYTF.

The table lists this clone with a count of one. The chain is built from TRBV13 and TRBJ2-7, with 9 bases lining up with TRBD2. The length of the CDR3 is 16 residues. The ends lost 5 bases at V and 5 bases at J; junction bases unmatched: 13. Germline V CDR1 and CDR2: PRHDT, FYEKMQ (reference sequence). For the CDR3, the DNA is TGTGCCAGCAGCACTGGACTAGCGCTAGAAAAGGACGAGCAGTACTTC. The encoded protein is CASSTGLALEKDEQYF.